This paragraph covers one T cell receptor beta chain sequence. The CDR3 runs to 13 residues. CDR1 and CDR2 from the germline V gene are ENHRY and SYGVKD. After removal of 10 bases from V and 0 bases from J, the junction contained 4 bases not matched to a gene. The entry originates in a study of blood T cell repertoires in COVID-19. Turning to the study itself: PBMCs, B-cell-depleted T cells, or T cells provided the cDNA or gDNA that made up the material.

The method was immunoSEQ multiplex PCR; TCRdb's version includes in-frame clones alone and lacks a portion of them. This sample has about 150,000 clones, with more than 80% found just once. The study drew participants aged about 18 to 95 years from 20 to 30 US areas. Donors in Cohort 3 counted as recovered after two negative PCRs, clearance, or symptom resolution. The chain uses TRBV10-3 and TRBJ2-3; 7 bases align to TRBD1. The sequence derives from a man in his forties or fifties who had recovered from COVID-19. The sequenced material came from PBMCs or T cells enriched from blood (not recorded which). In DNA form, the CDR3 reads TGTGCCACTAAACAGGGGAGCACAGATACGCAGTATTTT. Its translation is CATKQGSTDTQYF.